Listed below are T cell receptor beta chains from one sample, sequenced in a study of CD8 T cells in Susac syndrome. TCRdb analysed the immunoSEQ multiplex PCR reads with MiXCR anew, one entry per CDR3 protein. Seen here are roughly 140,000 distinct CDR3 sequences, 85% to 95% observed once, and the top ten hold about 0.17%. Sequencing was carried out using CD4+ T cells from PBMCs. The receptors here all came from a human donor with Susac syndrome. Both conserved end residues are part of each CDR3. Fields, in order: V gene, D gene, J gene, clone size, CDR3 length, CDR3 protein, CDR3 DNA. The D gene is left open where the match is weak. Clone size is given for some rows only: seen once, a few or many times, or a class if the clone is expanded.

>TRBV3-1|NA|TRBJ2-3|NA|11
CASSALDTQYF
TGTGCCAGCAGCGCGTTAGATACGCAGTATTTT
>TRBV20-1|NA|TRBJ1-1|NA|13
CSARVTGTSKAFF
TGCAGTGCTAGAGTCACCGGGACCTCGAAAGCTTTCTTT
>TRBV29-1|NA|TRBJ1-3|NA|13
CSVLPPAGNTIYF
TGCAGCGTTCTCCCACCGGCTGGAAACACCATATATTTT
>TRBV9|NA|TRBJ2-1|NA|13
CASSARTDSEQFF
TGTGCCAGCAGCGCCAGGACAGACAGTGAGCAGTTCTTC
>TRBV20-1|TRBD2|TRBJ2-5|NA|15
CSAILAGRFQETQYF
TGCAGTGCTATCCTAGCGGGGAGATTTCAAGAGACCCAGTACTTC
>TRBV5-1|NA|TRBJ2-1|NA|16
CASSLVAGGGYNEQFF
TGCGCCAGCAGCTTGGTGGCAGGTGGGGGGTACAATGAGCAGTTCTTC
>TRBV27|NA|TRBJ2-7|NA|13
CATRRDKGYEQYF
TGTGCCACCAGACGGGATAAGGGCTACGAGCAGTACTTC
>TRBV29-1|NA|TRBJ2-3|NA|13
CSVRTGITDTQYF
TGCAGCGTCAGAACAGGGATAACAGATACGCAGTATTTT
>TRBV20-1|NA|TRBJ1-2|NA|13
CSARPDLGYGYTF
TGCAGTGCTAGACCCGACTTAGGCTATGGCTACACCTTC
>TRBV9|TRBD2|TRBJ2-3|NA|15
CASSVVTSGTDTQYF
TGTGCCAGCAGCGTAGTAACTAGCGGCACAGATACGCAGTATTTT
>TRBV4-1|TRBD1|TRBJ1-5|NA|15
CASRLGQDSNQPQHF
TGCGCCAGCAGGTTAGGACAGGATAGCAATCAGCCCCAGCATTTT
>TRBV6-5|NA|TRBJ1-6|NA|12
CASTDGNSPLHF
TGTGCCAGCACCGACGGGAATTCACCCCTCCACTTT
>TRBV18|TRBD2|TRBJ2-1|NA|15
CASSPRLAGEGEQFF
TGTGCCAGCTCACCCAGACTAGCGGGGGAAGGTGAGCAGTTCTTC
>TRBV5-1|TRBD2|TRBJ2-7|NA|16
CASSLNVAGGPYEQYF
TGCGCCAGCAGCTTGAACGTAGCGGGGGGCCCCTACGAGCAGTACTTC
>TRBV20-1|TRBD2|TRBJ2-4|once|13
CSARGEGTNIQYF
TGCAGTGCTCGGGGGGAGGGTACGAACATTCAGTACTTC
>TRBV15|NA|TRBJ2-5|NA|16
CATSREGQGTQETQYF
TGTGCCACCAGCAGAGAGGGGCAGGGGACCCAAGAGACCCAGTACTTC
>TRBV25-1|NA|TRBJ1-6|NA|13
CASRGIRSSPLHF
TGTGCCAGCAGGGGGATCAGGAGTTCACCCCTCCACTTT
>TRBV20-1|NA|TRBJ1-2|NA|15
CSARGRDIRTIGYTF
TGCAGTGCTAGAGGCCGGGACATTCGAACCATTGGCTACACCTTC
>TRBV6-5|NA|TRBJ2-7|NA|14
CATSPGTVIYEQYF
TGTGCCACCTCCCCCGGGACCGTTATCTACGAGCAGTACTTC
>TRBV7-3|NA|TRBJ1-1|once|15
CASSSSVGLDTEAFF
TGTGCCAGCAGCTCTTCCGTGGGTCTGGACACTGAAGCTTTCTTT
>TRBV9|NA|TRBJ2-6|NA|15
CASSGLSSGANVLTF
TGTGCCAGCAGCGGCCTGTCGTCTGGGGCCAACGTCCTGACTTTC
>TRBV9|NA|TRBJ2-1|NA|15
CASSVDRSSYNEQFF
TGTGCCAGCAGCGTCGACAGGAGCTCCTACAATGAGCAGTTCTTC
>TRBV7-8|NA|TRBJ1-1|NA|14
CASSSGSGLGEAFF
TGTGCCAGCAGCTCAGGGAGCGGGCTCGGGGAAGCTTTCTTT
>TRBV15|NA|TRBJ2-1|once|14
CATSRDRGVGEQFF
TGTGCCACCAGCAGAGATAGGGGGGTTGGTGAGCAGTTCTTC
>TRBV5-1|NA|TRBJ1-6|NA|14
CASSLGAGPSPLHF
TGCGCCAGCAGCTTGGGCGCGGGACCTTCACCCCTCCACTTT
>TRBV12-3/TRBV12-4|TRBD1|TRBJ2-6|NA|17
CASTPTGGRPGANVLTF
TGTGCCAGCACACCCACAGGGGGCCGACCTGGGGCCAACGTCCTGACTTTC
>TRBV11-1|NA|TRBJ2-3|NA|15
CASSPGHSETDTQYF
TGTGCCAGCAGCCCGGGGCACAGTGAGACAGATACGCAGTATTTT
>TRBV2|NA|TRBJ2-5|NA|13
CASSEFTMETQYF
TGTGCCAGCAGTGAGTTTACCATGGAGACCCAGTACTTC
>TRBV20-1|NA|TRBJ2-5|NA|13
CSASQSGQETQYF
TGCAGTGCCAGTCAAAGTGGTCAAGAGACCCAGTACTTC
>TRBV7-2|TRBD2|TRBJ2-1|NA|13
CASSLTESGAQFF
TGTGCCAGCAGTCTTACCGAGAGCGGGGCCCAGTTCTTC
>TRBV11-2|NA|TRBJ2-1|once|14
CASSFRDEYNEQFF
TGTGCCAGCAGCTTCCGCGATGAGTACAATGAGCAGTTCTTC
>TRBV29-1|TRBD1|TRBJ2-2|NA|14
CSASRGFNTGELFF
TGCAGCGCGTCCAGGGGGTTTAACACCGGGGAGCTGTTTTTT
>TRBV9|TRBD1|TRBJ2-2|once|15
CASSVGDRAAGELFF
TGTGCCAGCAGCGTAGGGGACAGGGCGGCCGGGGAGCTGTTTTTT
>TRBV5-1|NA|TRBJ1-6|NA|13
CASGDGGNSPLHF
TGCGCCAGCGGGGACGGGGGGAATTCACCCCTCCACTTT
>TRBV21-1|NA|TRBJ1-1|once|14
CASTGTGCDTEAFF
TGTGCCAGCACCGGGACAGGTTGTGACACTGAAGCTTTCTTT
>TRBV29-1|NA|TRBJ1-2|NA|15
CSVEGVHSKNYGYTF
TGCAGCGTTGAAGGTGTGCACTCGAAGAACTATGGCTACACCTTC
>TRBV6-6|NA|TRBJ1-6|NA|12
CASSNRISPLHF
TGTGCCAGCAGTAATAGAATTTCACCCCTCCACTTT
>TRBV25-1|NA|TRBJ1-2|NA|14
CASSEYLGDYGYTF
TGTGCCAGCAGTGAATATTTGGGTGACTATGGCTACACCTTC
>TRBV10-3|NA|TRBJ2-1|NA|12
CAISEFGDEQFF
TGTGCCATCAGTGAGTTTGGCGATGAGCAGTTCTTC
>TRBV10-3|TRBD1|TRBJ2-7|NA|15
CAISGPSTGSYEQYF
TGTGCCATCAGTGGACCTTCGACAGGGTCCTACGAGCAGTACTTC